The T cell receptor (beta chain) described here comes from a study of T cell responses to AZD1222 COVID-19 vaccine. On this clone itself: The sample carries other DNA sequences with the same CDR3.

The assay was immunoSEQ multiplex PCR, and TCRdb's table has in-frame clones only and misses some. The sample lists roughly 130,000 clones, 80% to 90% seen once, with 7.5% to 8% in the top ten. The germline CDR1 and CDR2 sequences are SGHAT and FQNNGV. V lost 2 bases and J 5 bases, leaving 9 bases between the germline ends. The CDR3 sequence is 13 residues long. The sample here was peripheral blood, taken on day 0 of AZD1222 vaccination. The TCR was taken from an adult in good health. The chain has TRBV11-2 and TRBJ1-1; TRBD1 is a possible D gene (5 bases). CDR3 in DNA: TGTGCCAGCAGCTTATCTGGGGGAACTGAAGCTTTCTTT. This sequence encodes CASSLSGGTEAFF. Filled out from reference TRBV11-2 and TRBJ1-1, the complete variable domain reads EAGVAQSPRYKIIEKRQSVAFWCNPISGHATLYWYQQILGQGPKLLIQFQNNGVVDDSQLPKDRFSAERLKGVDSTLKIQPAKLEDSAVYLCASSLSGGTEAFFGQGTRLTVV.